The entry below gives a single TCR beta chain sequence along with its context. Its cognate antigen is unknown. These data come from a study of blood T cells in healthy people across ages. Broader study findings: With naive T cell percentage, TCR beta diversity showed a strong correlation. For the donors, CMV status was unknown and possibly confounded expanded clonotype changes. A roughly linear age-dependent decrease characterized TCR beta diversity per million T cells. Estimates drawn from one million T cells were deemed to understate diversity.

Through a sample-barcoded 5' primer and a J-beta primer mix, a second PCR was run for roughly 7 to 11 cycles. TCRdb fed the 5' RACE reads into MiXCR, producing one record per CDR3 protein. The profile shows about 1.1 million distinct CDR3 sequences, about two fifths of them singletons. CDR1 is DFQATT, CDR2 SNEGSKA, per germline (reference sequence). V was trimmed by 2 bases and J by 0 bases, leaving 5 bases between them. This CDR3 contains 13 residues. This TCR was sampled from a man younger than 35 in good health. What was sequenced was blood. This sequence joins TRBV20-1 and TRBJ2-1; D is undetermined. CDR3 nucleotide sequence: TGCAGTGCTAGAAGGAGCTCCTACAATGAGCAGTTCTTC. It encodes CSARRSSYNEQFF.